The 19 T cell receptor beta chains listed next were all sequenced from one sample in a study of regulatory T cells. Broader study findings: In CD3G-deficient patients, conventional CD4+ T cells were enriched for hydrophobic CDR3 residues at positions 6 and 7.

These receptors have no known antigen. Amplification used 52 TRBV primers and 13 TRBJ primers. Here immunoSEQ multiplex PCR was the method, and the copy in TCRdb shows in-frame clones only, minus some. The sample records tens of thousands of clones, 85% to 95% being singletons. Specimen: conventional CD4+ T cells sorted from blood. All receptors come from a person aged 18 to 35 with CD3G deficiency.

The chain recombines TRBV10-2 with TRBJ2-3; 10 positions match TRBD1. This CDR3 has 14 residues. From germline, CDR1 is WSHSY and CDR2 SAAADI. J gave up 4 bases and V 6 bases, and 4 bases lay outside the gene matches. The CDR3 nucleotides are TGCGCCAGCAGGGGACAGGGGTTGGCAGATACGCAGTATTTT. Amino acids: CASRGQGLADTQYF.

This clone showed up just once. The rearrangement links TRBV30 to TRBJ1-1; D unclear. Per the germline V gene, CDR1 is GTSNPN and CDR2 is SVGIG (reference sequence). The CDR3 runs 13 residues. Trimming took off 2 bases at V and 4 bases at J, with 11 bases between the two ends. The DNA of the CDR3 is TGTGCCTGGAGTATGGGAGGGATCACTGAAGCTTTCTTT. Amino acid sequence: CAWSMGGITEAFF.

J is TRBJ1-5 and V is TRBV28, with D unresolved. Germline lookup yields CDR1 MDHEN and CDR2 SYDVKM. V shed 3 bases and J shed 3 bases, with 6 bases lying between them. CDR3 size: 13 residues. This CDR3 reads CASSFPPNQPQHF. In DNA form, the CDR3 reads TGTGCCAGCAGTTTCCCCCCCAATCAGCCCCAGCATTTT.

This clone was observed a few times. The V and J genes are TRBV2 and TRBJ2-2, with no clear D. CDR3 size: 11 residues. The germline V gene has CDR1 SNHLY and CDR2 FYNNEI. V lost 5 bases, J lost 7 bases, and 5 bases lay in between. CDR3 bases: TGTGCCAGCAGTAACCTCGGGGAGCTGTTTTTT. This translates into CASSNLGELFF. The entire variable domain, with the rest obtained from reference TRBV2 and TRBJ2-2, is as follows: EPEVTQTPSHQVTQMGQEVILRCVPISNHLYFYWYRQILGQKVEFLVSFYNNEISEKSEIFDDQFSVERPDGSNFTLKIRSTKLEDSAMYFCASSNLGELFFGEGSRLTVL.

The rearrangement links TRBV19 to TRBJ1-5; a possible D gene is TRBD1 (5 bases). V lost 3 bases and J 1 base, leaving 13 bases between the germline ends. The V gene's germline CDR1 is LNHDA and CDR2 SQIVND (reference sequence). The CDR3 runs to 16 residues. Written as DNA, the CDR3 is TGTGCCAGTAGTATGTCGCAGGGACGGAGCAATCAGCCCCAGCATTTT. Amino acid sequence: CASSMSQGRSNQPQHF.

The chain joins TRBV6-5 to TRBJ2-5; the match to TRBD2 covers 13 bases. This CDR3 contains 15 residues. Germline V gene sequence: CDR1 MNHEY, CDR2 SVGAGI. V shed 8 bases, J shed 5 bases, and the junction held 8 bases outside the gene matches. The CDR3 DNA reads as TGTGCCAGCCGACTAGCGGGGGGCCCGCGGGAGACCCAGTACTTC. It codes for CASRLAGGPRETQYF.

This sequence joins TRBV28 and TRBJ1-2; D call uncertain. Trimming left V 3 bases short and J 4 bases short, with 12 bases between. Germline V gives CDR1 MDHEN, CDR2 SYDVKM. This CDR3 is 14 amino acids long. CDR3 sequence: CASSFRDRRYGYTF. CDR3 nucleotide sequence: TGTGCCAGCAGTTTCCGAGATCGGCGCTATGGCTACACCTTC.

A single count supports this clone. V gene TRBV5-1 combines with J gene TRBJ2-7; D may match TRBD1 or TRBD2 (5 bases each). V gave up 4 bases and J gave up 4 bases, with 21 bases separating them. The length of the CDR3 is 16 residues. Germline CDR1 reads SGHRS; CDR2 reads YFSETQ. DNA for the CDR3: TGCGCCAGCAGCCCGAGGCCCGGGACCCCATTTTACGAGCAGTACTTC. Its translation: CASSPRPGTPFYEQYF.

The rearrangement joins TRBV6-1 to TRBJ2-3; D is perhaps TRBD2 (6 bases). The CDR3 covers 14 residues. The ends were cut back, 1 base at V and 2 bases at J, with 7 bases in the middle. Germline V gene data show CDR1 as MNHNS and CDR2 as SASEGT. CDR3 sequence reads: CASSEGGNTDTQYF. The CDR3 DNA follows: TGTGCCAGCAGTGAAGGCGGGAACACAGATACGCAGTATTTT.

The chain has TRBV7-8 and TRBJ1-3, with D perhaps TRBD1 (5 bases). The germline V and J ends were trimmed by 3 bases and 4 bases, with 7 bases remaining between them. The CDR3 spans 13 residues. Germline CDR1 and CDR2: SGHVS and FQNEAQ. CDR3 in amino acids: CASSLGLGNTIYF. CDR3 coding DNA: TGTGCCAGCAGCTTGGGACTGGGAAACACCATATATTTT.

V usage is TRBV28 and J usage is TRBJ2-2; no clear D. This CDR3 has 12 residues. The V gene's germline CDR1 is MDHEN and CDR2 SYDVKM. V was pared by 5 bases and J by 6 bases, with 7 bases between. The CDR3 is CASSDDPGELFF. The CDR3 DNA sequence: TGTGCCAGCAGTGACGACCCCGGGGAGCTGTTTTTT.

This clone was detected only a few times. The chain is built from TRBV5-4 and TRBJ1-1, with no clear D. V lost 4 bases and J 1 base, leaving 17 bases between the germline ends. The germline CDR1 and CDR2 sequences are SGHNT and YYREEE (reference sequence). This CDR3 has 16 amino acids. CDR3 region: CASSPAPVRGNTEAFF. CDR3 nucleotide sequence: TGTGCCAGCAGCCCCGCCCCGGTCCGCGGGAACACTGAAGCTTTCTTT.

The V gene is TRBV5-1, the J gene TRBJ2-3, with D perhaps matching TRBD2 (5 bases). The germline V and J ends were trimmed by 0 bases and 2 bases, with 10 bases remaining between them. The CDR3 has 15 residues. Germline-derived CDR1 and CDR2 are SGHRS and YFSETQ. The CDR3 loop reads CASSLDGVYTDTQYF. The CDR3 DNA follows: TGCGCCAGCAGCTTGGACGGGGTATACACAGATACGCAGTATTTT.

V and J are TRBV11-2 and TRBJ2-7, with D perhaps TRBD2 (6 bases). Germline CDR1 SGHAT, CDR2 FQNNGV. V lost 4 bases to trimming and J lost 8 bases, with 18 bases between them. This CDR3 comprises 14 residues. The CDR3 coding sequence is TGTGCCAGCAGCTCCACCTTCGGGCGGGGACAGCAGTACTTC. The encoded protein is CASSSTFGRGQQYF.

This CDR3 is CASRDRNTGELFF. For the CDR3, the DNA is TGTGCCAGCAGGGACAGGAACACCGGGGAGCTGTTTTTT. The J gene is TRBJ2-2, the V gene TRBV6-6; D is perhaps TRBD1 (6 bases). CDR1 is MNHNY and CDR2 is SVGAGI in the germline V gene (reference sequence). Trimming cost V 6 bases and J 1 base, with 6 bases left between them. This CDR3 is built from 13 residues.

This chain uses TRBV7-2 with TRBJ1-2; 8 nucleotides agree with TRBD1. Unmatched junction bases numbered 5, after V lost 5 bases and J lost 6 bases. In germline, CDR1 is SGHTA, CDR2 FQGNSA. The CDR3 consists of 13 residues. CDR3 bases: TGTGCCAGCAGCAGGAGGACAGGGAATGGCTACACCTTC. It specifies CASSRRTGNGYTF.

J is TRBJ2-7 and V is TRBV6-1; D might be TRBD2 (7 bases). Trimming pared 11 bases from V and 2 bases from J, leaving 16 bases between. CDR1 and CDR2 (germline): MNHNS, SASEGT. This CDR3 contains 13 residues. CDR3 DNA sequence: TGTGCCGCCGGGGGGCGGGCAACCTACGAGCAGTACTTC. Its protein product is CAAGGRATYEQYF.

Written as DNA, the CDR3 is TGCGCCAGCAGCCCGCTCTCTGGGGCCAACGTCCTGACTTTC. Its protein is CASSPLSGANVLTF. V usage is TRBV5-1 and J usage is TRBJ2-6; D unresolved. Germline V CDR1 and CDR2: SGHRS, YFSETQ. Deletions cut 4 bases from V and 0 bases from J, with 5 bases between. This CDR3 is 14 amino acids long.

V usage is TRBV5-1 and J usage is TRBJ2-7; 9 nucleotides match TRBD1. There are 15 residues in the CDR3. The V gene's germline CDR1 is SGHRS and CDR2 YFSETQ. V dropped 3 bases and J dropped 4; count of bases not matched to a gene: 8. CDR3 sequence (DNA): TGCGCCAGCAGCTCCTCCCCGGACAGGGGATACGAGCAGTACTTC. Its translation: CASSSSPDRGYEQYF.